Listed below are T cell receptor beta chains from one sample, sequenced in a study of blood T cell repertoires in COVID-19. Sequencing used immunoSEQ multiplex PCR; TCRdb keeps in-frame clones, though not all of them. This table has 100,000 or so clones, about three quarters appearing once. The specimen was peripheral blood. Source of these receptors: an older man with acute or convalescent COVID-19. Each CDR3 is given with its conserved first and last residue. The D gene is left open where the match is weak. Part of the rows lack a size; the others show once, few, many or a class for expanded clones.

clone size	CDR3 length	D gene	J gene	V gene	CDR3 protein	CDR3 DNA
many	15	TRBD1	TRBJ1-5	TRBV28	CASKPTGTSNQPQHF	TGTGCCAGCAAACCGACAGGGACTAGCAATCAGCCCCAGCATTTT
once	14	NA	TRBJ2-1	TRBV29-1	CSVLEFRDYNEQFF	TGCAGCGTTTTGGAGTTCCGGGACTACAATGAGCAGTTCTTC
many	14	NA	TRBJ1-1	TRBV28	CASSGRGGYTEAFF	TGTGCCAGCAGTGGGAGGGGCGGGTACACTGAAGCTTTCTTT
NA	15	NA	TRBJ1-1	TRBV5-8	CASSLDQGSRTEAFF	TGTGCCAGCAGCTTGGATCAGGGGAGTAGGACTGAAGCTTTCTTT
NA	16	TRBD2	TRBJ2-6	TRBV20-1	CSASLGGSSGANVLTF	TGCAGTGCTAGTCTAGGCGGGAGCTCTGGGGCCAACGTCCTGACTTTC
medium-sized	12	NA	TRBJ2-7	TRBV10-1	CASSTSSYEQYF	TGCGCCAGCAGTACTAGCAGCTACGAGCAGTACTTC
many	16	TRBD2	TRBJ2-2	TRBV9	CASSGLAGTLTGELFF	TGTGCCAGCAGCGGACTAGCGGGAACTCTGACCGGGGAGCTGTTTTTT
NA	13	TRBD1	TRBJ1-2	TRBV6-5	CASSEIPGGGYTF	TGTGCCAGCAGCGAGATTCCAGGGGGTGGCTACACCTTC
NA	17	TRBD1	TRBJ1-1	TRBV6-2/TRBV6-3	CASSFPDRGRMNTEAFF	TGTGCCAGCAGTTTCCCCGACAGGGGCCGTATGAACACTGAAGCTTTCTTT
many	15	TRBD2	TRBJ2-2	TRBV30	CAWRGDYLNTGELFF	TGTGCCTGGAGGGGGGACTACCTAAACACCGGGGAGCTGTTTTTT
NA	16	NA	TRBJ1-5	TRBV6-2/TRBV6-3	CASSYSSRGGNQPQHF	TGTGCCAGCAGTTACTCATCCAGGGGCGGCAATCAGCCCCAGCATTTT
NA	14	NA	TRBJ1-2	TRBV18	CASSPRLDSYGYTF	TGTGCCAGCTCACCTCGCCTTGACTCCTATGGCTACACCTTC
NA	15	NA	TRBJ2-4	TRBV6-2/TRBV6-3	CASSPDWDRANIQYF	TGTGCCAGCAGTCCGGACTGGGATCGCGCGAACATTCAGTACTTC
few	14	NA	TRBJ2-7	TRBV7-2	CASSTLQGTYEQYF	TGTGCCAGCAGCACCCTCCAGGGGACCTACGAGCAGTACTTC
once	16	NA	TRBJ2-3	TRBV5-4	CASSLASRRTTDTQYF	TGTGCCAGCAGCTTGGCGTCTAGACGGACAACAGATACGCAGTATTTT
NA	14	NA	TRBJ1-5	TRBV6-2/TRBV6-3	CASSLGGDNQPQHF	TGTGCCAGCAGTCTGGGCGGGGACAATCAGCCCCAGCATTTT
NA	15	NA	TRBJ1-2	TRBV28	CASSLLGGLDYGYTF	TGTGCCAGCAGTTTATTAGGGGGATTAGATTATGGCTACACCTTC
NA	17	TRBD1	TRBJ2-1	TRBV10-3	CAISLDRGENSYNEQFF	TGTGCCATCAGTCTAGACAGGGGCGAAAACTCCTACAATGAGCAGTTCTTC
NA	12	NA	TRBJ2-7	TRBV2	CASSTRTYEQYF	TGTGCCAGCAGTACCAGGACCTACGAGCAGTACTTC
once	13	NA	TRBJ2-3	TRBV18	CASSMPGTDTQYF	TGTGCCAGCTCCATGCCGGGAACAGATACGCAGTATTTT
NA	12	NA	TRBJ1-2	TRBV5-4	CASSADSSGYTF	TGTGCCAGCAGCGCGGACAGTTCTGGCTACACCTTC
NA	15	NA	TRBJ2-1	TRBV4-3	CASSRASNSYNEQFF	TGCGCCAGCAGCCGAGCATCTAACTCCTACAATGAGCAGTTCTTC
NA	14	NA	TRBJ1-5	TRBV19	CASSAGMSNQPQHF	TGTGCCAGTAGTGCCGGGATGAGCAATCAGCCCCAGCATTTT
NA	15	TRBD1	TRBJ1-2	TRBV10-3	CAISGTGQGAFGYTF	TGTGCCATCAGTGGGACGGGACAGGGGGCTTTTGGCTACACCTTC
NA	15	TRBD1	TRBJ1-5	TRBV28	CASSPSGQGNQPQHF	TGTGCCAGCAGTCCTTCCGGACAGGGCAACCAGCCCCAGCATTTT
NA	16	TRBD2	TRBJ2-1	TRBV30	CAWSERGLAVYNEQFF	TGTGCCTGGAGTGAACGGGGACTAGCGGTATACAATGAGCAGTTCTTC
many	14	TRBD2	TRBJ2-1	TRBV19	CASGSFVAGGEQFF	TGTGCCAGTGGCTCGTTTGTAGCGGGCGGCGAGCAGTTCTTC
few	12	TRBD1	TRBJ1-1	TRBV28	CASLRQGAEAFF	TGTGCCAGCCTGCGACAGGGTGCTGAAGCTTTCTTT
NA	14	TRBD1	TRBJ2-1	TRBV28	CASSDPGQNNEQFF	TGTGCCAGCAGTGACCCGGGACAGAACAATGAGCAGTTCTTC
NA	17	TRBD2	TRBJ2-3	TRBV4-1	CASSQDRRGRITDTQYF	TGCGCCAGCAGCCAAGATCGACGCGGGAGGATCACAGATACGCAGTATTTT
NA	12	NA	TRBJ2-1	TRBV2	CASSDWAGEQFF	TGTGCCAGCAGTGATTGGGCAGGTGAGCAGTTCTTC
NA	15	TRBD1	TRBJ2-7	TRBV4-3	CASSLQGQGFYEQYF	TGCGCCAGCAGCCTCCAAGGACAGGGTTTCTACGAGCAGTACTTC
once	13	NA	TRBJ1-1	TRBV5-4	CASGRVGGTEAFF	TGTGCCAGCGGAAGGGTGGGGGGCACTGAAGCTTTCTTT
NA	15	TRBD1	TRBJ1-6	TRBV7-2	CASRPPGQGNSPLHF	TGTGCCAGCAGACCTCCAGGACAGGGAAATTCACCCCTCCACTTT
few	14	TRBD2	TRBJ2-5	TRBV24-1	CATSDSGLKETQYF	TGTGCCACCAGTGATTCGGGACTAAAAGAGACCCAGTACTTC
NA	13	NA	TRBJ2-3	TRBV5-1	CASSFRRTDTQYF	TGCGCCAGCAGCTTTAGGCGGACAGATACGCAGTATTTT
NA	16	NA	TRBJ2-1	TRBV12-5	CASGLLALSSYNEQFF	TGTGCTAGTGGTTTGCTAGCGTTGAGCTCCTACAATGAGCAGTTCTTC
once	15	TRBD2	TRBJ2-7	TRBV5-6	CASSGRLAGGFEQYF	TGTGCCAGCAGCGGCCGACTAGCGGGAGGATTTGAGCAGTACTTC
NA	14	NA	TRBJ1-1	TRBV10-3	CAIRPATGNTEAFF	TGTGCCATCAGGCCCGCGACTGGGAACACTGAAGCTTTCTTT
few	12	NA	TRBJ1-5	TRBV28	CASSFTGSPQHF	TGTGCCAGCAGTTTTACGGGGTCGCCCCAGCATTTT
NA	16	TRBD1	TRBJ2-7	TRBV5-7	CASSVDIRGLSYEQYF	TGTGCCAGCAGCGTCGATATCAGGGGGCTCTCCTACGAGCAGTACTTC
NA	15	NA	TRBJ2-5	TRBV5-4	CASSLDRRASETQYF	TGTGCCAGCAGCCTGGATAGGAGGGCCTCAGAGACCCAGTACTTC
NA	13	TRBD2	TRBJ2-7	TRBV5-6	CASSRLAVYEQYF	TGTGCCAGCAGCCGACTAGCTGTCTACGAGCAGTACTTC